Given below is one T cell receptor beta chain in context. Its specificity is unknown. Other DNA sequences in this sample translate to the same CDR3. These data originate in a study of OX40 agonist ivuxolimab in advanced cancers. Study details: With a range of 23 to 79, age averaged approximately 60 years, and 75% to 90% were male. Regarding the study as a whole: Near-lowest levels of clonal expansion characterized partial responders at 0.1-3.0 mg/kg.

TCRdb keeps only in-frame clones here, not all; method: immunoSEQ multiplex PCR. The sample holds 50,000 to 85,000 clones, approximately 81% seen once. Trimming left V 0 bases short and J 7 bases short, with 7 bases between. CDR3 length: 13 residues. Germline V lookup: CDR1 ENHRY, CDR2 SYGVKD. People who had autoimmune disease history or systemic immunosuppression were excluded. This TCR was recovered from an adult with an advanced solid tumor such as melanoma, head and neck, liver or kidney cancer. The V call is TRBV10-3, the J call TRBJ1-5; tentative D call: TRBD1 (5 bases). The starting material was CD4+ or CD8+ T cells sorted from blood, obtained in a trial of the OX40 agonist ivuxolimab. CDR3 amino acids: CAISESGGQPQHF. The CDR3 region has the DNA TGTGCCATCAGTGAGTCGGGGGGACAGCCCCAGCATTTT.